This T cell receptor beta chain was recovered during a study of preoperative IRX-2 immunotherapy in early breast cancer. The repertoire was sequenced with immunoSEQ multiplex PCR; TCRdb's copy has only in-frame clones and lacks some. Among 60,000 or so clones listed, approximately 93% were seen once. Treatment denoted: preoperative locoregional IRX-2 cytokine immunotherapy. Preoperative locoregional IRX-2 cytokine immunotherapy was tested in the phase Ib source study. The length of the CDR3 is 15 residues. V was trimmed by 7 bases and J by 0 bases, leaving 16 bases between them. CDR1 is MDHEN and CDR2 is SYDVKM in the germline V gene.

Sample collection occurred from a patient treated with IRX-2 immunotherapy. This clonotype was sampled from a human donor with breast cancer. J is TRBJ2-7 and V is TRBV28; D is possibly TRBD2 (5 bases). This CDR3 is CASTLSGESSYEQYF. Here the CDR3 DNA reads TGTGCCAGCACCCTTTCTGGGGAGAGCTCCTACGAGCAGTACTTC.